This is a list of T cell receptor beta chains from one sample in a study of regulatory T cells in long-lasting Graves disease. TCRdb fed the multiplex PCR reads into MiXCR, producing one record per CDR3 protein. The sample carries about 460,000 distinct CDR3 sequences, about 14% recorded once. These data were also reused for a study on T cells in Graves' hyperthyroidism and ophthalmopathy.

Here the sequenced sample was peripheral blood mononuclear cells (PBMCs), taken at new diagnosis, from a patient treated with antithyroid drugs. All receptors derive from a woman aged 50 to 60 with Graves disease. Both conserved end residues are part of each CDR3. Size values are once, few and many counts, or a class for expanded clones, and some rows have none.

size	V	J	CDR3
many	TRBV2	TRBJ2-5	CASRPGGGQETQYF
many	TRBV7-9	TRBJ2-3	CASSRTSGSTDTQYF
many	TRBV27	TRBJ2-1	CASSLVFGNEQFF
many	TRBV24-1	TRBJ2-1	CATSGGAPLDEQFF
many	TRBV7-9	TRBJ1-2	CASSLYPGNYGYTF
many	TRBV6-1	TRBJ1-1	CASSNWGGPEAFF
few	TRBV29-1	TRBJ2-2	CSAGSSVHEGNTGELFF
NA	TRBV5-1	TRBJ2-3	CASSSRINLDTQYF
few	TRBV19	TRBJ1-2	CASTQQGAGGYTF
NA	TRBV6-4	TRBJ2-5	CASSVGLAQETQYF
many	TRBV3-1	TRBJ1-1	CASSQGGAPNTEAFF
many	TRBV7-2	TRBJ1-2	CASSWVRDGYTF
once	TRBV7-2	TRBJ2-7	CASEDGPFSYEQCF
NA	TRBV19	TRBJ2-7	CASRDSGTILYEQYF
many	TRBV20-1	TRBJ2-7	CSASGERDYYSYEQYF
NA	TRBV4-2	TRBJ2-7	CASSPSKIPPHEQYF
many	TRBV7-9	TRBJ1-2	CASSLAWQGRDGYTF